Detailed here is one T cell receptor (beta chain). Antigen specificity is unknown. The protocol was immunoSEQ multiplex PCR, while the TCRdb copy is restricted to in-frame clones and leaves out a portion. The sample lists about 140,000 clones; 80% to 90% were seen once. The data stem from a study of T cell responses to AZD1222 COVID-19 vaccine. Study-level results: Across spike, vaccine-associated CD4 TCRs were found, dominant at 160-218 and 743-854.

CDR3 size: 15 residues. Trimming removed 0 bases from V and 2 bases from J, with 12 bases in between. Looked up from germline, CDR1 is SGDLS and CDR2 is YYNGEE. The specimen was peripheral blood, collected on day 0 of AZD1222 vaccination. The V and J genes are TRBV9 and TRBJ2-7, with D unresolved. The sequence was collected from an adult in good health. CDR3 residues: CASSVGSNQAYEQYF. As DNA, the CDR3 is TGTGCCAGCAGCGTAGGGTCGAACCAAGCCTACGAGCAGTACTTC.